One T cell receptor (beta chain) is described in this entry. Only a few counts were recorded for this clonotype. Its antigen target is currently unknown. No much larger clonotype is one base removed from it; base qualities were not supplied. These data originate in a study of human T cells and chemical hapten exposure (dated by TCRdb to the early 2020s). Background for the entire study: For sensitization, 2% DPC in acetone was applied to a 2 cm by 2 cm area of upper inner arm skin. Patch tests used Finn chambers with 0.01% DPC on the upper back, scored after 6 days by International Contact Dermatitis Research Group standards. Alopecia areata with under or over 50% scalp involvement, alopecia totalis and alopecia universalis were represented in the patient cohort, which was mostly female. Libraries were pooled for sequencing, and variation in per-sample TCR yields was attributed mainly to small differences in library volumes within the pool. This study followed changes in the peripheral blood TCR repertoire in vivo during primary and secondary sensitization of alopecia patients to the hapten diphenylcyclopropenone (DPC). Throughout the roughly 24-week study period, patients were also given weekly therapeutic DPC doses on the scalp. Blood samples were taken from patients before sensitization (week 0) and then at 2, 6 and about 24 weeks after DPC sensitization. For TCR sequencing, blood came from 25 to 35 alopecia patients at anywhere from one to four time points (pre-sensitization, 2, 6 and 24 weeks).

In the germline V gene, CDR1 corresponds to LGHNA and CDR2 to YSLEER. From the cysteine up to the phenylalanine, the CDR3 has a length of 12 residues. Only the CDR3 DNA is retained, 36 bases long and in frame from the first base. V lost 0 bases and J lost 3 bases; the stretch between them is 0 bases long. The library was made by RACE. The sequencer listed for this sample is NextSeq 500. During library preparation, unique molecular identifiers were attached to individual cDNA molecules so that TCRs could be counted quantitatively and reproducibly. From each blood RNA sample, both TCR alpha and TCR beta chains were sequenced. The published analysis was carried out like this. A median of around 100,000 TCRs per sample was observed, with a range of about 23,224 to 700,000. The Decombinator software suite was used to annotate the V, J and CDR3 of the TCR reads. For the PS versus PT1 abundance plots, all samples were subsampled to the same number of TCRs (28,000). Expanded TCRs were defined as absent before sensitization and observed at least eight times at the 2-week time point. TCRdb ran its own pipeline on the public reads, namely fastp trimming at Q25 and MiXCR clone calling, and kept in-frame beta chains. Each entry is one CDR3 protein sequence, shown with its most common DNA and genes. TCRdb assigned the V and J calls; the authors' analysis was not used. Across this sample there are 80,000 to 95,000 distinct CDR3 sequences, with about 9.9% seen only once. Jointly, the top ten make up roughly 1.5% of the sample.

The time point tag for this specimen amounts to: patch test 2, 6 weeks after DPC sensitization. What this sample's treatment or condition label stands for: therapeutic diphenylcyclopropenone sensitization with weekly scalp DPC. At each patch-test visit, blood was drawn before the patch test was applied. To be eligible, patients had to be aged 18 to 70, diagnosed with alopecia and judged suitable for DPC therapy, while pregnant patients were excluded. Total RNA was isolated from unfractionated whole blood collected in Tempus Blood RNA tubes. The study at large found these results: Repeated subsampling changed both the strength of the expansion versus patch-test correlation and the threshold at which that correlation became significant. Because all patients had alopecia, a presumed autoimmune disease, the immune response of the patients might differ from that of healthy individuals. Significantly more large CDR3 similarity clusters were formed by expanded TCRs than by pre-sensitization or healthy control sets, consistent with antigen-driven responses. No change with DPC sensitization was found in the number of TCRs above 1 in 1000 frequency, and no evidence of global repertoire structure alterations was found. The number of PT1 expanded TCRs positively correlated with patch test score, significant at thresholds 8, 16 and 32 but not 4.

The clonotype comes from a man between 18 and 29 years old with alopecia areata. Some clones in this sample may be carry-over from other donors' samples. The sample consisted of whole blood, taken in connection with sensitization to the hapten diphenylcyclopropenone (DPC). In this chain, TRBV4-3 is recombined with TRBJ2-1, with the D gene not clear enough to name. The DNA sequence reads TGCGCCAGCAGCCAAGACTACAATGAGCAGTTCTTC. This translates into CASSQDYNEQFF.